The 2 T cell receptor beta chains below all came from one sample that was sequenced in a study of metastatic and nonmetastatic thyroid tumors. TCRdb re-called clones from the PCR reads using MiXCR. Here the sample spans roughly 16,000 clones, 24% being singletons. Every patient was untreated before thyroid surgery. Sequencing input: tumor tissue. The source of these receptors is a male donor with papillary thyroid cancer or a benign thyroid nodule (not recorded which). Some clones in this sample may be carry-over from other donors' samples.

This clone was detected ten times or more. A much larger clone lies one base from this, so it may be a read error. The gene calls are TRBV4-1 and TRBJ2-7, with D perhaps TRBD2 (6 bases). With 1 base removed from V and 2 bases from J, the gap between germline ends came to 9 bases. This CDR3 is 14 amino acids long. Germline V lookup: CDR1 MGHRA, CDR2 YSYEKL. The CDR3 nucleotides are TGCGCCAGCAGCCAAGTGGGACTCCCCTACGAGCAGTACTTC. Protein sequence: CASSQVGLPYEQYF.

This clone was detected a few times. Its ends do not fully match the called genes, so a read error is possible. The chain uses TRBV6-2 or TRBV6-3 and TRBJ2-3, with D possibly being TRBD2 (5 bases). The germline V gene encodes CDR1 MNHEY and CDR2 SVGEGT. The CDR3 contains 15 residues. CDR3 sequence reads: CASSYSGEPTDTQYF. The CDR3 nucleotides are TGTGCCAGCAGTTACTCCGGGGAACCCACGGATACTCAGTATTTT.